This entry concerns a single T cell receptor beta chain. This record belongs to a study of Graves' ophthalmopathy and Graves' hyperthyroidism. Trimming shortened V by 2 bases and J by 3 bases, and 14 bases separated the two germline ends. Germline CDR1 is PRHDT and CDR2 is FYEKMQ (reference sequence). There are 15 residues in the CDR3. RNA transcripts provided the template for amplifying TCR beta CDR3 regions. First-round RT-PCR used HTBI primers; second-round multiplex PCR followed. One entry per CDR3 protein, called by TCRdb with MiXCR from the multiplex PCR reads. The sample yields about 1.1 million distinct CDR3 sequences, about two fifths seen once. As diagnostic evidence, clinical symptoms, serum thyroxine, TRAb, thyroid ultrasound and orbital computed tomography were relied upon.

J is TRBJ2-7 and V is TRBV13; tentatively, D is TRBD1 (5 bases). The receptor comes from an adult man with Graves' hyperthyroidism. Sequenced input: peripheral blood or thyroid tissue (not recorded which). Here the CDR3 DNA reads TGTGCCAGCAGCTTATTGGCAGGGAAGAACTACGAGCAGTACTTC. Protein sequence: CASSLLAGKNYEQYF.